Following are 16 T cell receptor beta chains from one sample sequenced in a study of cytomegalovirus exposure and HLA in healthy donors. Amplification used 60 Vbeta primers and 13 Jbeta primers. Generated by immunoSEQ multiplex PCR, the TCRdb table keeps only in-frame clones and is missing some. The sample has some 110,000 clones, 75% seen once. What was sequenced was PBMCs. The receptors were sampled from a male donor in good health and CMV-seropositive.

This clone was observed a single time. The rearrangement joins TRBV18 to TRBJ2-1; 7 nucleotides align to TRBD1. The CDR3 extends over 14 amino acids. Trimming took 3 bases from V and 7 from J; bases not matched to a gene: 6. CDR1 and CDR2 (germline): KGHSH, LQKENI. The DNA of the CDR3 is TGTGCCAGCTCACCCGCACAGGGGCTGAATGAGCAGTTCTTC. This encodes CASSPAQGLNEQFF.

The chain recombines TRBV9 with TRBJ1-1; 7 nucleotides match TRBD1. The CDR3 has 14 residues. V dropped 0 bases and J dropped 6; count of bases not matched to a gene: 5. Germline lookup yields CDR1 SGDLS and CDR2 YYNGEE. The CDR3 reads CASSVAETGPEAFF. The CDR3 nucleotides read TGTGCCAGCAGCGTAGCTGAGACAGGGCCTGAAGCTTTCTTT.

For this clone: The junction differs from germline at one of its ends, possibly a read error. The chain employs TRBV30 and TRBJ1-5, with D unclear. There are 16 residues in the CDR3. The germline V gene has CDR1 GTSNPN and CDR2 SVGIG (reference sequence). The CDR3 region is CAWSVKGKPSNQPQNF. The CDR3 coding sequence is TGTGCCTGGAGTGTAAAAGGAAAACCTAGCAATCAGCCCCAGAATTTT. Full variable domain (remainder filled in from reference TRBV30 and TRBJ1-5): SQTIHQWPATLVQPVGSPLSLECTVEGTSNPNLYWYRQAAGRGLQLLFYSVGIGQISSEVPQNLSASRPQDRQFILSSKKLLLSDSGFYLCAWSVKGKPSNQPQNFGDGTRLSIL.

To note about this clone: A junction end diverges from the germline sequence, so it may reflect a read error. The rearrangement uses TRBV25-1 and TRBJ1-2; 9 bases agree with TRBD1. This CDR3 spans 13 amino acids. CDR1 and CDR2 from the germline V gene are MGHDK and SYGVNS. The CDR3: CASREGTGYGYPF. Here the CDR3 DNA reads TGTGCCAGCAGAGAGGGGACAGGGTATGGCTACCCCTTC.

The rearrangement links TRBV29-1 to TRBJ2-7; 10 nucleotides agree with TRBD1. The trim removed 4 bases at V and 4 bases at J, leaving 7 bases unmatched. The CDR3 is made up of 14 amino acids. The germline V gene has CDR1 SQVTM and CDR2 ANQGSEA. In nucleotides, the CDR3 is TGCAGCGTTGTGGGACAGGGGAGTGGGTACGAGCAGTACTTC. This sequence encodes CSVVGQGSGYEQYF.

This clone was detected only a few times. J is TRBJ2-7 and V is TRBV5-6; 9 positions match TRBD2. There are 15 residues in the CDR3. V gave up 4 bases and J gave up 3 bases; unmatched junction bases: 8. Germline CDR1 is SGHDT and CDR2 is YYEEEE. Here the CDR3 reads CASSRGAGGFYEQYF. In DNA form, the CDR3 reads TGTGCCAGCAGCCGGGGGGCGGGGGGGTTCTACGAGCAGTACTTC.

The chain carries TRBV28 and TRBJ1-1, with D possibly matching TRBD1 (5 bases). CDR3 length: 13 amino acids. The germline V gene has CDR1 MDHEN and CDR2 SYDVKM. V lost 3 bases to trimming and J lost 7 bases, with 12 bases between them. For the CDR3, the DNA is TGTGCCAGCAGTTTGCACGGCGACAGTGAAGCTTTCTTT. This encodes CASSLHGDSEAFF.

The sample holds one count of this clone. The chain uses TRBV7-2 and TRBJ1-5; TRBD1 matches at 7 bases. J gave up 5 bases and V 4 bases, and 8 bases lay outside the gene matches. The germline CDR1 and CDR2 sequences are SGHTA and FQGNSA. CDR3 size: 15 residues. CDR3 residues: CASSWTGTDDQPQHF. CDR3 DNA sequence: TGTGCCAGCAGCTGGACCGGGACAGACGATCAGCCCCAGCATTTT.

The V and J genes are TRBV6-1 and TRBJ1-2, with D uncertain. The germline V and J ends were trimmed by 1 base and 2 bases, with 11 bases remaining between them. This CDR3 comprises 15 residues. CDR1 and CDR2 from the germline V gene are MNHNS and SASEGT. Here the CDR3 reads CASSEVRSDNYGYTF. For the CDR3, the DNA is TGTGCCAGCAGTGAAGTTAGGAGCGACAACTATGGCTACACCTTC.

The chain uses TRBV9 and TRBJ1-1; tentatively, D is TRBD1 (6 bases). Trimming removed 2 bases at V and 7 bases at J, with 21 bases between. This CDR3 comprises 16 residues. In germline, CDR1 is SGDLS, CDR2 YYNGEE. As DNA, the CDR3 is TGTGCCAGCAGCGTGCCCCGGGACACCGAGGGCCTTGAAGCTTTCTTT. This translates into CASSVPRDTEGLEAFF.

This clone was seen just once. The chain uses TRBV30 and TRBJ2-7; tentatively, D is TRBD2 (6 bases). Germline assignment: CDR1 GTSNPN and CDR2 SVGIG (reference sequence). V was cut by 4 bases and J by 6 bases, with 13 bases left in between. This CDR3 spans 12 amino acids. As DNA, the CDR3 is TGTGCCTGGACGGCCGGGAGAGGCGAGCAGTACTTC. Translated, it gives CAWTAGRGEQYF.

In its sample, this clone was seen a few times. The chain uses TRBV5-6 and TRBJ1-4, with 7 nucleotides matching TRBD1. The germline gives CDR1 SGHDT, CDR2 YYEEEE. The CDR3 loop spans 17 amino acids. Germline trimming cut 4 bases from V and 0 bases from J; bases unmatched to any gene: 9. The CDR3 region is CASSLVGQPATNEKLFF. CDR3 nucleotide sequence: TGTGCCAGCAGCCTAGTGGGACAGCCTGCAACTAATGAAAAACTGTTTTTT.

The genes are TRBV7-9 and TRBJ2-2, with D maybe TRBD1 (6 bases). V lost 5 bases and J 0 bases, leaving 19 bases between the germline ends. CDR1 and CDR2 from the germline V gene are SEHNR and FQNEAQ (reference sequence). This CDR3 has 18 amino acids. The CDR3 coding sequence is TGTGCCAGCAGCAAAAGTCGGGACAAAAAGACGAACACCGGGGAGCTGTTTTTT. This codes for CASSKSRDKKTNTGELFF.

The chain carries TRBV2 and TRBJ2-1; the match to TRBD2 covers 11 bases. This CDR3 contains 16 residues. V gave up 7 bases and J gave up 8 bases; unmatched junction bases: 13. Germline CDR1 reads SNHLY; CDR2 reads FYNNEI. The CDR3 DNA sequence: TGTGCCAGCAAAAGAAGACTAGCGGGACTTTTCGATGAGCAGTTCTTC. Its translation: CASKRRLAGLFDEQFF.

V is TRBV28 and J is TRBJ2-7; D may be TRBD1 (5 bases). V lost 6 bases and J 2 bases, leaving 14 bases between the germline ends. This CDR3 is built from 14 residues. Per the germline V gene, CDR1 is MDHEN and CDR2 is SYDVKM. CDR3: CASRSVGPTYEQYF. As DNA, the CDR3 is TGTGCCAGCAGGTCCGTGGGGCCTACCTACGAGCAGTACTTC.

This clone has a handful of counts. DNA for the CDR3: TGTGCCAGTAGTAGGGCCCAAGAGACCCAGTACTTC. Amino acids: CASSRAQETQYF. J is TRBJ2-5 and V is TRBV19; D remains unclear. The V and J ends lost 4 bases and 1 base respectively, with 4 bases between them. The germline CDR1 and CDR2 sequences are LNHDA and SQIVND (reference sequence). CDR3 length equals 12 residues.